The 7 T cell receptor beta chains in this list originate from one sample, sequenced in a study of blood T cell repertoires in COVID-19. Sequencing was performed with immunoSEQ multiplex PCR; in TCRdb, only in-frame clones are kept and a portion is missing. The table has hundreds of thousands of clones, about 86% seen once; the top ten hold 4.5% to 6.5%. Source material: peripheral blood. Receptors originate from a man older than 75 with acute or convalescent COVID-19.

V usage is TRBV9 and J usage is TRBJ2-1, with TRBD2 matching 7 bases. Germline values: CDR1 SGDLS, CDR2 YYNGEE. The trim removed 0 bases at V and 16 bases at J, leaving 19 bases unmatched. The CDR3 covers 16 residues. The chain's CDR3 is CASSVGSGGMGLLYFF. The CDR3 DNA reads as TGTGCCAGCAGCGTAGGATCCGGCGGGATGGGACTACTTTATTTCTTC.

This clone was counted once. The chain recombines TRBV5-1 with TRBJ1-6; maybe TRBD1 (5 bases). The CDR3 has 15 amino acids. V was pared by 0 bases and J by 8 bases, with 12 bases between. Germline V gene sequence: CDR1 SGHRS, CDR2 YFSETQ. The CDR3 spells CASSLEGVGDSPLHF. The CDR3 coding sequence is TGCGCCAGCAGCTTGGAAGGGGTTGGGGATTCACCCCTCCACTTT.

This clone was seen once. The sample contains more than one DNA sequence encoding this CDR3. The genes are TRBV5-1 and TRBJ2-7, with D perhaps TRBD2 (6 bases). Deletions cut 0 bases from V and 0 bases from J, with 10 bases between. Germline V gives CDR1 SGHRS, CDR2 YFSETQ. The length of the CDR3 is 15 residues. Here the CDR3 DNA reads TGCGCCAGCAGCTTGGGCGGGGCAGGCTCCTACGAGCAGTACTTC. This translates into CASSLGGAGSYEQYF. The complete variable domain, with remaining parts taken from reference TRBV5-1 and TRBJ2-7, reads KAGVTQTPRYLIKTRGQQVTLSCSPISGHRSVSWYQQTPGQGLQFLFEYFSETQRNKGNFPGRFSGRQFSNSRSEMNVSTLELGDSALYLCASSLGGAGSYEQYFGPGTRLTVT.

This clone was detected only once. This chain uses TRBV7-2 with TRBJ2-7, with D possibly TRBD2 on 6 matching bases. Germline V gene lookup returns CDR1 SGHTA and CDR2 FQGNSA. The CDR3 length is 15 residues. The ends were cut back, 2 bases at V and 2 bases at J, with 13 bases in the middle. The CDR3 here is CASSLPGTGAYEQYF. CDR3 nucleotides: TGTGCCAGCAGCTTACCCGGGACGGGGGCCTACGAGCAGTACTTC.

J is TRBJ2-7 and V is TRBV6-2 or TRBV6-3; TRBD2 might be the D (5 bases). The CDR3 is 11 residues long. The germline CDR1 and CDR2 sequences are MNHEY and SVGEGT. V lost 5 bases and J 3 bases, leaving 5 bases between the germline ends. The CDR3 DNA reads TGTGCCAGCAGTGCGGGCTACGAGCAGTACTTC. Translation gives CASSAGYEQYF.

CDR3 region: CASSLQIESYEAFF. The CDR3 bases are TGTGCCAGTAGCCTACAGATCGAATCATATGAAGCTTTCTTT. The rearrangement links TRBV19 to TRBJ1-1; D gene ambiguous. V dropped 6 bases and J dropped 7 bases, with 18 bases sitting between them. This CDR3 contains 14 residues. CDR1 and CDR2 (germline): LNHDA, SQIVND (reference sequence). The full variable domain, its missing parts supplied by reference TRBV19 and TRBJ1-1, is DGGITQSPKYLFRKEGQNVTLSCEQNLNHDAMYWYRQDPGQGLRLIYYSQIVNDFQKGDIAEGYSVSREKKESFPLTVTSAQKNPTAFYLCASSLQIESYEAFFGQGTRLTVV.

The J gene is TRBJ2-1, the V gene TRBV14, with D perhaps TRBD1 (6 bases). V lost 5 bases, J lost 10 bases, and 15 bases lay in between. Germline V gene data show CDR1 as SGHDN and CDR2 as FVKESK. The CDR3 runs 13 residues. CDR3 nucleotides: TGTGCCAGCAGCAACCGGGACACCGAGGAGCAGTTCTTC. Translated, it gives CASSNRDTEEQFF.